These 32 T cell receptor beta chains were all obtained from the same sample, sequenced in a study of T cell responses to AZD1222 COVID-19 vaccine. Sequencing used immunoSEQ multiplex PCR; TCRdb keeps in-frame clones, though not all of them. The sample has under 150,000 clones, roughly 91% seen once. Sequenced material: peripheral blood, taken on day 0 of AZD1222 vaccination. Every receptor here comes from an adult in good health.

V usage is TRBV5-1 and J usage is TRBJ2-7; a possible D gene is TRBD1 (5 bases). CDR3 length equals 13 residues. Germline values: CDR1 SGHRS, CDR2 YFSETQ. Between the trimmed V and J ends, which lost 7 bases and 3 bases, there was a span of 14 bases. In DNA form, the CDR3 reads TGCGCCAGCCGACCGGACATAGGCTACGAGCAGTACTTC. Translated: CASRPDIGYEQYF.

This clone was seen just once. The V gene is TRBV28, the J gene TRBJ2-4; 13 bases are shared with TRBD2. CDR3 length: 18 amino acids. Germline values: CDR1 MDHEN, CDR2 SYDVKM. J was trimmed by 0 bases and V by 6 bases; bases with no gene match: 8. The CDR3 nucleotides are TGTGCCAGCAGCTCGGGACTAGCGGGACTTCTAGCCAAAAACATTCAGTACTTC. This translates into CASSSGLAGLLAKNIQYF.

The V gene is TRBV18, the J gene TRBJ2-7; no definite D call. V was shortened by 0 bases and J by 3 bases, with 6 bases between the two germline ends. The CDR3 loop spans 13 amino acids. Germline V gene lookup returns CDR1 KGHSH and CDR2 LQKENI. CDR3 nucleotides: TGTGCCAGCTCACCACCGGTGCACTACGAGCAGTACTTC. This encodes CASSPPVHYEQYF.

This sequence joins TRBV12-3 or TRBV12-4 and TRBJ2-3, with unresolved D. The CDR3 runs to 13 residues. The V and J ends lost 6 bases and 7 bases respectively, with 14 bases between them. The CDR3: CASSRLERNTQYF. The DNA of the CDR3 is TGTGCCAGCAGCCGGTTGGAACGCAATACGCAGTATTTT.

The CDR3 protein is CASSLGQGANSPLHF. The CDR3 DNA follows: TGCGCCAGCAGCTTGGGACAGGGGGCGAATTCACCCCTCCACTTT. The rearrangement joins TRBV5-1 to TRBJ1-6; 10 bases line up with TRBD1. The CDR3 covers 15 residues. Germline-derived CDR1 and CDR2 are SGHRS and YFSETQ. The ends lost 0 bases at V and 7 bases at J; junction bases unmatched: 1.

V gene TRBV7-9 combines with J gene TRBJ2-3, with TRBD2 as a possible D gene (5 bases). Per the germline V gene, CDR1 is SEHNR and CDR2 is FQNEAQ (reference sequence). Trimming shortened V by 1 base and J by 4 bases, and 15 bases separated the two germline ends. The CDR3 sequence is 16 residues long. The CDR3 sequence: CASSLGGIGESDTQYF. CDR3 nucleotide sequence: TGTGCCAGCAGCTTAGGAGGGATCGGAGAGTCAGATACGCAGTATTTT.

The J gene is TRBJ1-5, the V gene TRBV6-5; the match to TRBD1 covers 7 bases. This CDR3 spans 15 amino acids. With V trimmed by 5 bases and J by 7 bases, 11 bases remained unmatched. The germline V gene has CDR1 MNHEY and CDR2 SVGAGI. The CDR3 DNA reads as TGTGCCAGCAGTCCCTACGACAGGGTTGACCAGCCCCAGCATTTT. Protein product: CASSPYDRVDQPQHF.

The chain combines TRBV12-5 with TRBJ2-1, with 7 bases identical to TRBD1. Trimming removed 2 bases from V and 9 bases from J; junction bases left unmatched: 7. Germline V CDR1 and CDR2: LGHNT, FRNRAP. This CDR3 is built from 14 residues. The CDR3 DNA sequence: TGTGCTAGTGGTTTGCCACAACAGGGGCCTGAGCAGTTCTTC. Residues: CASGLPQQGPEQFF.

V and J are TRBV4-1 and TRBJ1-4; perhaps TRBD1 as D (5 bases). The CDR3 is 17 residues long. Germline CDR1 MGHRA, CDR2 YSYEKL. V lost 7 bases and J lost 2, with 20 bases in between. Here the CDR3 reads CASTLRDRRVTNEKLFF. The DNA for the CDR3 is TGCGCCAGCACCCTTAGGGACCGGAGGGTGACTAATGAAAAACTGTTTTTT.

The DNA of the CDR3 is TGCAGCGTTGAATCCGGGGACGGGAGTGAAGCTTTCTTT. Its translation is CSVESGDGSEAFF. The chain couples TRBV29-1 to TRBJ1-1; tentatively, D is TRBD1 (5 bases). The CDR3 extends over 13 amino acids. From germline, CDR1 is SQVTM and CDR2 ANQGSEA. V shed 2 bases and J shed 7 bases, with 14 bases lying between them.

The CDR3 nucleotides read TGTGCCAGCAGCTTCGGCGGAACTAATGAAAAACTGTTTTTT. Translation: CASSFGGTNEKLFF. The rearrangement uses TRBV5-5 and TRBJ1-4, with D unclear. CDR3 length: 14 amino acids. The V end lost 2 bases, the J end lost 1 base, and 6 bases lay between the germline ends. The V gene's germline CDR1 is SGHKS and CDR2 YYEKEE (reference sequence).

V is TRBV5-1 and J is TRBJ2-5; D call uncertain. V was pared by 3 bases and J by 0 bases, with 15 bases between. Germline values: CDR1 SGHRS, CDR2 YFSETQ. This CDR3 is built from 16 residues. This CDR3 is CASSSEPGLYQETQYF. The CDR3, as DNA: TGCGCCAGCAGCTCAGAACCGGGCTTATACCAAGAGACCCAGTACTTC.

The CDR3 is CASSYRVASGSETQYF. The CDR3 DNA follows: TGTGCCAGCAGTTACCGGGTGGCTAGCGGGAGTGAGACCCAGTACTTC. The chain carries TRBV6-5 and TRBJ2-5, with 10 bases matching TRBD2. This CDR3 has 16 residues. The trim removed 2 bases at V and 5 bases at J, leaving 8 bases unmatched. Germline values: CDR1 MNHEY, CDR2 SVGAGI.

The chain is built from TRBV11-2 and TRBJ2-7; D not resolved. The germline gives CDR1 SGHAT, CDR2 FQNNGV. V lost 1 base and J 3 bases, leaving 10 bases between the germline ends. This CDR3 is 14 amino acids long. The DNA for the CDR3 is TGTGCCAGCAGCTTAGTAGGTCTCTACTACGAGCAGTACTTC. The encoded protein is CASSLVGLYYEQYF.

This clone was observed once. CDR3 sequence: CASSLTGNTEAFF. Here the CDR3 DNA reads TGTGCCAGCAGTTTGACGGGGAACACTGAAGCTTTCTTT. The J gene is TRBJ1-1, the V gene TRBV28; D ambiguous. Trimming stripped 3 bases from V and 1 base from J, with 6 bases between. The CDR3 runs 13 residues. Germline-derived CDR1 and CDR2 are MDHEN and SYDVKM. Supplemented by reference TRBV28 and TRBJ1-1, the full variable domain reads DVKVTQSSRYLVKRTGEKVFLECVQDMDHENMFWYRQDPGLGLRLIYFSYDVKMKEKGDIPEGYSVSREKKERFSLILESASTNQTSMYLCASSLTGNTEAFFGQGTRLTVV.

This rearrangement joins TRBV28 to TRBJ1-2, with 7 bases that match TRBD1. This CDR3 comprises 15 residues. The germline V gene encodes CDR1 MDHEN and CDR2 SYDVKM. Losses at the gene ends were 6 bases for V and 8 bases for J; bases not matched to a gene: 15. The CDR3, as DNA: TGTGCCAGCAGGTCTACAGGGGTTTCCCCTGGAGGCTACACCTTC. This gives the protein CASRSTGVSPGGYTF.

The rearrangement uses TRBV24-1 and TRBJ1-5, with D tentatively TRBD1 (6 bases). The V end was cut by 7 bases, the J end by 3 bases, with 9 bases between. The CDR3 length is 13 residues. Looked up from germline, CDR1 is KGHDR and CDR2 is SFDVKD. In DNA, the CDR3 is TGTGCCACCAGCACAGGGAACAATCAGCCCCAGCATTTT. It yields the protein CATSTGNNQPQHF.

This chain uses TRBV19 with TRBJ2-7, with a tentative D call TRBD1 (6 bases). The CDR3 totals 15 residues. Looked up from germline, CDR1 is LNHDA and CDR2 is SQIVND (reference sequence). V lost 3 bases and J 2 bases, leaving 14 bases between the germline ends. The chain's CDR3 is CASSMGTTGPYEQYF. CDR3 nucleotides: TGTGCCAGTAGTATGGGGACGACAGGACCCTACGAGCAGTACTTC.

The CDR3 coding sequence is TGTGCCAGCAGTTACTCCCCAGGGAGGAACACTGAAGCTTTCTTT. Amino acid sequence: CASSYSPGRNTEAFF. The rearrangement links TRBV6-5 to TRBJ1-1; D is perhaps TRBD1 (5 bases). Germline V gene lookup returns CDR1 MNHEY and CDR2 SVGAGI. The CDR3 is 15 residues long. Trimming stripped 0 bases from V and 1 base from J, with 9 bases between.

The V call is TRBV5-5, the J call TRBJ2-6, with no clear D. Germline V gene sequence: CDR1 SGHKS, CDR2 YYEKEE (reference sequence). The V and J ends lost 3 bases and 0 bases respectively, with 7 bases between them. This CDR3 has 15 residues. DNA of the CDR3: TGTGCCAGCAGCTATGGGGTCTCTGGGGCCAACGTCCTGACTTTC. This gives the protein CASSYGVSGANVLTF.

V is TRBV10-3 and J is TRBJ2-3; possibly TRBD2 for D (6 bases). CDR1 and CDR2 (germline): ENHRY, SYGVKD. V was pared by 4 bases and J by 0 bases, with 8 bases between. The CDR3 sequence is 14 residues long. CDR3 sequence (DNA): TGTGCCATCAGTGCAGGGACTAGCACAGATACGCAGTATTTT. Encoded protein: CAISAGTSTDTQYF.

J is TRBJ2-3 and V is TRBV29-1; a weak D match, TRBD1 (6 bases). Between the trimmed V and J ends, which lost 6 bases and 1 base, there was a span of 14 bases. CDR1 is SQVTM and CDR2 is ANQGSEA in the germline V gene. The CDR3 covers 14 residues. The CDR3 loop is CSVDQGTGTDTQYF. DNA for the CDR3: TGCAGCGTCGACCAGGGGACCGGCACAGATACGCAGTATTTT.

The V and J genes are TRBV30 and TRBJ1-2; a possible D gene is TRBD1 (6 bases). Trimming cost V 5 bases and J 8 bases, with 18 bases left between them. Germline V gene sequence: CDR1 GTSNPN, CDR2 SVGIG (reference sequence). The length of the CDR3 is 13 residues. CDR3 in amino acids: CAWADSWLQGYTF. The DNA of the CDR3 is TGTGCCTGGGCGGACAGTTGGCTTCAGGGCTACACCTTC. The variable domain in full, with the rest retrieved from reference TRBV30 and TRBJ1-2, is SQTIHQWPATLVQPVGSPLSLECTVEGTSNPNLYWYRQAAGRGLQLLFYSVGIGQISSEVPQNLSASRPQDRQFILSSKKLLLSDSGFYLCAWADSWLQGYTFGSGTRLTVV.

The table lists this clone with a count of one. The chain uses TRBV6-6 and TRBJ1-3, with D perhaps TRBD1 (5 bases). Trimming removed 2 bases at V and 3 bases at J, with 8 bases between. Germline values: CDR1 MNHNY, CDR2 SVGAGI (reference sequence). This CDR3 is 14 amino acids long. CDR3 DNA: TGTGCCAGCAGTTACGGGGCCGGTGGAAACACCATATATTTT. This encodes CASSYGAGGNTIYF.

This rearrangement joins TRBV28 to TRBJ2-1; D remains ambiguous. Germline CDR1 MDHEN, CDR2 SYDVKM. Trimming stripped 6 bases from V and 3 bases from J, with 9 bases between. The CDR3 runs 13 residues. CDR3 sequence reads: CASSPPDYNEQFF. The CDR3 nucleotides are TGTGCCAGCAGCCCACCCGACTACAATGAGCAGTTCTTC.

The chain is built from TRBV18 and TRBJ1-2, with D uncertain. The germline gives CDR1 KGHSH, CDR2 LQKENI. The length of the CDR3 is 17 residues. Deletions cut 2 bases from V and 5 bases from J, with 21 bases between. As DNA, the CDR3 is TGTGCCAGCTCACCAAACCACCAAGGCTCCGCAGGATATGGCTACACCTTC. This translates into CASSPNHQGSAGYGYTF. The full variable domain, with the rest looked up from reference TRBV18 and TRBJ1-2, is NAGVMQNPRHLVRRRGQEARLRCSPMKGHSHVYWYRQLPEEGLKFMVYLQKENIIDESGMPKERFSAEFPKEGPSILRIQQVVRGDSAAYFCASSPNHQGSAGYGYTFGSGTRLTVV.

V gene TRBV18 combines with J gene TRBJ1-4; a possible D gene is TRBD1 (5 bases). The CDR3 totals 14 residues. Germline assignment: CDR1 KGHSH and CDR2 LQKENI. The V end was cut by 5 bases, the J end by 4 bases, with 11 bases between. The CDR3 loop reads CASSSRGLNEKLFF. DNA for the CDR3: TGTGCCAGCTCATCACGGGGCCTTAATGAAAAACTGTTTTTT. The full variable domain, its missing parts supplied by reference TRBV18 and TRBJ1-4, is NAGVMQNPRHLVRRRGQEARLRCSPMKGHSHVYWYRQLPEEGLKFMVYLQKENIIDESGMPKERFSAEFPKEGPSILRIQQVVRGDSAAYFCASSSRGLNEKLFFGSGTQLSVL.

The chain uses TRBV3-1 (or the pseudogene TRBV3-2) and TRBJ2-7; TRBD1 aligns across 8 bases. V shed 4 bases, J shed 2 bases, and the junction held 1 base outside the gene matches. Germline lookup yields CDR1 LGHDT and CDR2 YNNKEL (reference sequence). This CDR3 comprises 13 residues. In DNA form, the CDR3 reads TGTGCCAGCAGCCGGGACAGGACCTACGAGCAGTACTTC. This gives the protein CASSRDRTYEQYF.

V is TRBV5-1 and J is TRBJ2-2; 8 bases match TRBD2. The CDR3 spans 16 residues. Trimming cost V 7 bases and J 4 bases; bases outside gene matches: 12. Germline V lookup: CDR1 SGHRS, CDR2 YFSETQ. CDR3 sequence reads: CASERTGGPGTGELFF. The CDR3 coding sequence is TGCGCCAGCGAAAGGACGGGAGGGCCGGGCACCGGGGAGCTGTTTTTT.

V and J are TRBV12-3 or TRBV12-4 and TRBJ1-1; D is ambiguous. The CDR3 length is 12 residues. V lost 6 bases and J 3 bases, leaving 8 bases between the germline ends. CDR3 protein: CASRGRDTEAFF. CDR3 nucleotide sequence: TGTGCCAGCAGGGGGAGGGACACTGAAGCTTTCTTT.

The chain joins TRBV7-2 to TRBJ2-7; tentatively, D is TRBD1 (7 bases). V lost 0 bases, J lost 2 bases, and 11 bases lay in between. Germline V CDR1 and CDR2: SGHTA, FQGNSA. There are 15 residues in the CDR3. In DNA form, the CDR3 reads TGTGCCAGCAGCTTAGCATCAGGGGGGACCTACGAGCAGTACTTC. Amino acids: CASSLASGGTYEQYF.

This clone was recorded once. This chain joins TRBV7-9 and TRBJ1-2; D is uncertain. Germline CDR1 is SEHNR and CDR2 is FQNEAQ (reference sequence). The V gene lost 2 bases and the J gene lost 3 bases, with 13 bases spanning the gap. CDR3 length equals 15 residues. The CDR3 nucleotides read TGTGCCAGCAGCTTAAAAGAGTACGAGGACTATGGCTACACCTTC. This sequence encodes CASSLKEYEDYGYTF.